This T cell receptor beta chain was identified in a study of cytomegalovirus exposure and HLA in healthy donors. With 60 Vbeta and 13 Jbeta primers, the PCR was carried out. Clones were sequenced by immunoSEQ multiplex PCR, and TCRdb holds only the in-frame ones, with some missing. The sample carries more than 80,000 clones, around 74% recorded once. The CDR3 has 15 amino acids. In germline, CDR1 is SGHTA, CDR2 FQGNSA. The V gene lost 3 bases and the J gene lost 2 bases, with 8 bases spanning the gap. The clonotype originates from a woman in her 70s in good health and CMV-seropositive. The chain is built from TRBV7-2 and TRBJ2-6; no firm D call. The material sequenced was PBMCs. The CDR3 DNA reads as TGTGCCAGCAGCTTCATAACGGCTGGGGCCAACGTCCTGACTTTC. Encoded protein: CASSFITAGANVLTF. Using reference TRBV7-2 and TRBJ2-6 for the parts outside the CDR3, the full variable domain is GAGVSQSPSNKVTEKGKDVELRCDPISGHTALYWYRQSLGQGLEFLIYFQGNSAPDKSGLPSDRFSAERTGGSVSTLTIQRTQQEDSAVYLCASSFITAGANVLTFGAGSRLTVL.